The 3 T cell receptor beta chains in this list originate from one sample, sequenced in a study of cytomegalovirus exposure and HLA in healthy donors (dated by TCRdb to 2016 to 2017). Library creation used the immunoSEQ multiplex PCR assay. For the multiplex PCR, a mixture combining 60 forward primers for TCR Vbeta segments and 13 reverse primers for TCR Jbeta segments was used. TCRdb holds this immuneACCESS table with in-frame rearrangements only. Some clones are missing; in checked studies, unresolved V genes explain under half, and the rest has no known cause. The sample table holds about 130,000 clones, of which 75% to 85% were seen once. Approximately 2.5% of the sample rests with the top ten. The source material was PBMCs. The receptor set was obtained from a man in his fifties in good health and CMV-seronegative.

The chain carries TRBV7-6 and TRBJ2-7; 15 bases match TRBD2. This CDR3 comprises 15 residues. Germline V lookup: CDR1 SGHVS, CDR2 FNYEAQ. J lost 4 bases, V lost 3 bases, and 1 base had no gene match. The CDR3 coding sequence is TGTGCCAGCAGCTTGGGGACTAGCGGGGGGTACGAGCAGTACTTC. It yields the protein CASSLGTSGGYEQYF.

This clone was detected only once. The chain links TRBV19 to TRBJ1-2, with unresolved D. V was clipped by 5 bases and J by 6 bases, with 10 bases between them. CDR1 is LNHDA and CDR2 is SQIVND in the germline V gene (reference sequence). The CDR3 totals 12 residues. The CDR3: CASSSRSDGYTF. The CDR3 DNA follows: TGTGCCAGTAGTTCGAGGAGTGATGGCTACACCTTC.

This chain uses TRBV7-2 with TRBJ2-7, with D perhaps TRBD1 (6 bases). CDR3 size: 15 residues. From germline, CDR1 is SGHTA and CDR2 FQGNSA. V shed 1 base and J shed 2 bases, with 12 bases lying between them. For the CDR3, the DNA is TGTGCCAGCAGCTTAGGGATGGACAGTACCTACGAGCAGTACTTC. This gives the protein CASSLGMDSTYEQYF.